A selection of T cell receptor beta chains follows, all from one sample in a study of blood T cell repertoires in COVID-19. Assay: immunoSEQ multiplex PCR; the TCRdb copy retains only in-frame clones and omits some. This sample has around 260,000 clones; over 75% occur once, and the top ten carry approximately 12%. Sequencing was done on a sample of peripheral blood. The receptors originated from a human donor in a cohort sampled during active COVID-19. The CDR3 runs from the conserved cysteine through the conserved F or W. The D gene is left open where the match is weak. Clone size appears in some rows only: once, few, many, or a class for an expanded clone.

CDR3 protein: CASRLLGGEQYF
CDR3 DNA: TGTGCCAGTAGACTACTAGGAGGCGAGCAGTACTTC
D gene: .
V gene: TRBV19
clone size: .
J gene: TRBJ2-7

CDR3 protein: CASSLGGVYGYTF
CDR3 DNA: TGTGCCAGCAGTTTGGGAGGAGTCTATGGCTACACCTTC
D gene: .
V gene: TRBV12-3/TRBV12-4
clone size: once
J gene: TRBJ1-2

CDR3 protein: CASSTTGNYGYTF
CDR3 DNA: TGTGCCAGCTCGACGACAGGCAACTATGGCTACACCTTC
D gene: .
V gene: TRBV18
clone size: .
J gene: TRBJ1-2

CDR3 protein: CASILTAASGNTIYF
CDR3 DNA: TGTGCCAGCATCCTGACCGCGGCCTCGGGAAACACCATATATTTT
D gene: .
V gene: TRBV7-9
clone size: .
J gene: TRBJ1-3

CDR3 protein: CASSVSGGNEKLFF
CDR3 DNA: TGTGCCAGCTCCGTTTCAGGGGGTAATGAAAAACTGTTTTTT
D gene: TRBD1
V gene: TRBV28
clone size: .
J gene: TRBJ1-4

CDR3 protein: CASSLGGATDTQYF
CDR3 DNA: TGTGCCAGCAGCTTGGGCGGGGCCACAGATACGCAGTATTTT
D gene: .
V gene: TRBV7-3
clone size: .
J gene: TRBJ2-3

CDR3 protein: CASRTDTGNTIYF
CDR3 DNA: TGTGCCAGCAGGACCGACACTGGAAACACCATATATTTT
D gene: .
V gene: TRBV6-5
clone size: .
J gene: TRBJ1-3

CDR3 protein: CASSTRRKSLAGAYEQYF
CDR3 DNA: TGTGCCAGCAGTACCCGTCGTAAATCGCTAGCGGGAGCCTACGAGCAGTACTTC
D gene: TRBD2
V gene: TRBV28
clone size: .
J gene: TRBJ2-7

CDR3 protein: CASSAGTRALEQYF
CDR3 DNA: TGTGCCAGCTCGGCCGGGACTAGGGCCCTCGAGCAGTACTTC
D gene: TRBD2
V gene: TRBV18
clone size: .
J gene: TRBJ2-7

CDR3 protein: CASSGDRNTEAFF
CDR3 DNA: TGTGCCAGCAGTGGGGACAGGAACACTGAAGCTTTCTTT
D gene: TRBD1
V gene: TRBV2
clone size: .
J gene: TRBJ1-1

CDR3 protein: CASSLTGQLGYTF
CDR3 DNA: TGTGCCAGCAGCCTAACGGGACAATTAGGCTACACCTTC
D gene: .
V gene: TRBV12-3/TRBV12-4
clone size: .
J gene: TRBJ1-2

CDR3 protein: CSGQGASGNTIYF
CDR3 DNA: TGCAGCGGACAGGGGGCTTCGGGAAACACCATATATTTT
D gene: TRBD1
V gene: TRBV29-1
clone size: .
J gene: TRBJ1-3

CDR3 protein: CASSEDRGDTQYF
CDR3 DNA: TGTGCCAGCAGTGAAGATAGGGGGGATACGCAGTATTTT
D gene: .
V gene: TRBV6-4
clone size: .
J gene: TRBJ2-3

CDR3 protein: CASGSTFAINRRLAYEQYF
CDR3 DNA: TGTGCTAGTGGTTCCACCTTTGCGATAAACAGGAGATTAGCCTACGAGCAGTACTTC
D gene: .
V gene: TRBV12-5
clone size: .
J gene: TRBJ2-7

CDR3 protein: CASSLTGDVANYGYTF
CDR3 DNA: TGTGCCAGCAGCCTCACAGGCGACGTGGCCAACTATGGCTACACCTTC
D gene: .
V gene: TRBV14
clone size: .
J gene: TRBJ1-2

CDR3 protein: CASSLSGGFGMNTEAFF
CDR3 DNA: TGTGCCAGCAGCTTATCAGGTGGATTCGGGATGAACACTGAAGCTTTCTTT
D gene: .
V gene: TRBV7-8
clone size: .
J gene: TRBJ1-1

CDR3 protein: CASSPEGSGWDIQYF
CDR3 DNA: TGCGCCAGCAGCCCCGAGGGTAGCGGATGGGACATTCAGTACTTC
D gene: .
V gene: TRBV5-1
clone size: .
J gene: TRBJ2-4

CDR3 protein: CASSLSQGGEQYF
CDR3 DNA: TGTGCCAGCAGTTTGAGCCAGGGCGGAGAGCAGTACTTC
D gene: .
V gene: TRBV12-3/TRBV12-4
clone size: .
J gene: TRBJ2-7

CDR3 protein: CASSFETSGYNEQFF
CDR3 DNA: TGTGCCAGCAGTTTCGAGACTAGCGGCTACAATGAGCAGTTCTTC
D gene: TRBD2
V gene: TRBV28
clone size: .
J gene: TRBJ2-1

CDR3 protein: CAWSDVQGYEKLFF
CDR3 DNA: TGTGCCTGGAGTGACGTACAGGGCTACGAAAAACTGTTTTTT
D gene: .
V gene: TRBV30
clone size: .
J gene: TRBJ1-4

CDR3 protein: CASSGDSYSYEQYF
CDR3 DNA: TGTGCCAGCAGCGGAGACTCCTACTCCTACGAGCAGTACTTC
D gene: .
V gene: TRBV5-4
clone size: .
J gene: TRBJ2-7

CDR3 protein: CSANRAAEAFF
CDR3 DNA: TGCAGTGCCAACCGTGCGGCTGAAGCTTTCTTT
D gene: .
V gene: TRBV20-1
clone size: .
J gene: TRBJ1-1

CDR3 protein: CATSDSGGRNRGYGYTF
CDR3 DNA: TGTGCCACCAGTGATTCCGGGGGGCGTAATCGGGGCTATGGCTACACCTTC
D gene: .
V gene: TRBV24-1
clone size: .
J gene: TRBJ1-2